This T cell receptor beta chain was sequenced for a study of blood T cell repertoires in COVID-19. For the study at large: COVID-19 samples from acute and convalescent phases originated in the United States, Italy and Spain. T cells, B-cell-depleted T cells, or PBMCs provided the cDNA or gDNA that served as material.

Authors' methods: Scientists estimated how many nucleated cells there were by amplifying reference gene primers. Libraries were prepared by immunoSEQ multiplex PCR; TCRdb keeps only in-frame clonotypes and omits some of them. V and J calls and clone size follow that table, whereas D and trimming were derived from the DNA. The sample contains roughly 63,000 clones, roughly 78% of which appear only once. Sequencing was performed on peripheral blood. The clonotype was recovered from a human donor in a cohort sampled during active COVID-19.

As DNA, the CDR3 is TGTGCCACCAGCAGAGATCCAAGCAATCAGCCCCAGCATTTT. Translating it yields CATSRDPSNQPQHF. V and J are TRBV15 and TRBJ1-5; no definite D call. The CDR3 spans 14 residues. V gave up 0 bases and J gave up 1 base, with 4 bases separating them. Germline-derived CDR1 and CDR2 are LNHNV and YYDKDF (reference sequence).